In its sample, the clone carrying this T cell receptor beta chain was seen once. Germline V gene sequence: CDR1 MNHEY, CDR2 SVGAGI. With V trimmed by 11 bases and J by 5 bases, 6 bases remained unmatched. CDR3 length: 12 residues. These data are taken from a study of T cell responses to AZD1222 COVID-19 vaccine. The method was immunoSEQ multiplex PCR; TCRdb's version includes in-frame clones alone and lacks a portion of them. The repertoire consists of 120,000 or so clones, with about 85% occurring once and the leading ten covering around 3.3%. This chain links TRBV6-5 with TRBJ2-1; the match to TRBD1 covers 7 bases. The TCR originated in an adult in good health. The specimen was peripheral blood, collected on day 0 of AZD1222 vaccination. In DNA, the CDR3 is TGTGCCGCGGGCAGGGGGAACAATGAGCAGTTCTTC. Translation: CAAGRGNNEQFF.